Listed below are T cell receptor beta chains from one sample, sequenced in a study of CD8 T cells in Susac syndrome. A single record per CDR3 protein comes from TCRdb applying MiXCR to the immunoSEQ multiplex PCR reads. The repertoire has about 150,000 distinct CDR3 sequences, around 93% of them found once; the top ten carry roughly 0.097%. Input material: CD4+ T cells from PBMCs. Receptor source: a human donor with multiple sclerosis. The CDR3 runs from the conserved cysteine through the conserved F or W. Each record gives: D gene, J gene, V gene, CDR3 DNA, CDR3 protein. A D gene is named only where the DNA matches it firmly.

NA,TRBJ2-4,TRBV6-1,TGTGCCAGCAGTGGTGGTGCGGGACTAGCCAAAAACATTCAGTACTTC,CASSGGAGLAKNIQYF
TRBD2,TRBJ2-2,TRBV9,TGTGCCAGCAGCGTAGACGGGAGGGTGGCCGGGGAGCTGTTTTTT,CASSVDGRVAGELFF
TRBD2,TRBJ2-5,TRBV5-1,TGCGCCAGCAGCTTGACGAGCGGGGGCTCTACCCAGTACTTC,CASSLTSGGSTQYF
NA,TRBJ1-2,TRBV11-2,TGTGCCAGCAGTAAGTTAGGAAGGGAGTCTAACTATGGCTACACCTTC,CASSKLGRESNYGYTF
TRBD2,TRBJ2-1,TRBV5-1,TGCGCCAGCGGTCCTAGCGGGAGGGCCGGGAATGAGCAGTTCTTC,CASGPSGRAGNEQFF
TRBD1,TRBJ2-1,TRBV12-5,TGTGCTAGTGGTTTGGTGGGGATACAGGGGAAGTTCTTC,CASGLVGIQGKFF
NA,TRBJ1-4,TRBV24-1,TGTGCCACCAGTATGGGGGCAGGTGAAAAACTGTTTTTT,CATSMGAGEKLFF
NA,TRBJ2-7,TRBV9,TGTGCCAGCAGCGTATCCCCGGACAGAAGAACCTACGAGCAGTACTTC,CASSVSPDRRTYEQYF
TRBD1,TRBJ1-5,TRBV12-3/TRBV12-4,TGTGCCAGCAGTGGGACAGGGGATCAGCCCCAGCATTTT,CASSGTGDQPQHF
NA,TRBJ1-6,TRBV20-1,TGCAGTCCTCTCATCTCACCCCTCCACTTT,CSPLISPLHF
NA,TRBJ1-1,TRBV9,TGTGCCAGCAGCGTAGGACCGCAGAACACTGAAGCTTTCTTT,CASSVGPQNTEAFF
TRBD1,TRBJ1-6,TRBV6-2/TRBV6-3,TGTGCCAGCAGTTACGCCCCAGGGGGTTCACCCCTCCACTTT,CASSYAPGGSPLHF
NA,TRBJ1-1,TRBV18,TGTGCCAGCTCACCGGGCGGGGAACTCACTGAAGCTTTCTTT,CASSPGGELTEAFF
TRBD2,TRBJ2-3,TRBV9,TGTGCCAGCAGCCCCCTCACGACTAGCGGGAGTGTGGCAGATACGCAGTATTTT,CASSPLTTSGSVADTQYF
NA,TRBJ1-2,TRBV2,TGTGCCAGCACCCCGTCGATCTATGGCTACACCTTC,CASTPSIYGYTF
TRBD1,TRBJ2-5,TRBV20-1,TGCAGTGCAAACTCCTGGACAGGGCAGGGTAGGGAGACCCAGTACTTC,CSANSWTGQGRETQYF
TRBD2,TRBJ2-5,TRBV2,TGTGCCAGCCCGACCGGGACTAGCGGGCGAGAGACCCAGTACTTC,CASPTGTSGRETQYF
NA,TRBJ2-6,TRBV5-1,TGCGCCAGCAGCTTGACAGGGCAACAATTATCTGGGGCCAACGTCCTGACTTTC,CASSLTGQQLSGANVLTF